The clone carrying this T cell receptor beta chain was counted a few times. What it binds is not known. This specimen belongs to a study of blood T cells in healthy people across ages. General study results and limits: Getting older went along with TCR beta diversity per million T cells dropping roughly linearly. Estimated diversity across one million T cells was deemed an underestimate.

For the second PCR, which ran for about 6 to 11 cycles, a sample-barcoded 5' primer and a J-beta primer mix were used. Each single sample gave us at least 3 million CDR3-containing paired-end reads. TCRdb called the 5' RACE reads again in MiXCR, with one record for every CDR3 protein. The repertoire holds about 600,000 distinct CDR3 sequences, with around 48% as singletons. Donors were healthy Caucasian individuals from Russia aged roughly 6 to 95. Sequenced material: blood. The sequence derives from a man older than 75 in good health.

CDR3 bases: TGTGCCAGCAGCCGGGGGGATGGCTACACCTTC. Translating it yields CASSRGDGYTF. J is TRBJ1-2 and V is TRBV3-1; perhaps TRBD1 as D (5 bases). The germline V and J ends were trimmed by 4 bases and 6 bases, with 6 bases remaining between them. CDR1 and CDR2 (germline): LGHDT, YNNKEL (reference sequence). There are 11 residues in the CDR3.